Here is one T cell receptor beta chain with its context. Trimming removed 3 bases from V and 4 bases from J; junction bases left unmatched: 7. The CDR3 sequence is 17 residues long. Germline V gene data show CDR1 as LGHDT and CDR2 as YNNKEL (reference sequence). Alongside a J-beta primer mix, a sample-barcoded 5' primer served in a second PCR lasting roughly 6 to 12 cycles. TCRdb reanalysed the 5' RACE reads using MiXCR and keeps one entry per CDR3 protein. The sample gives about 1.5 million distinct CDR3 sequences, approximately 43% of which show up once; around 4% is in the top ten. This sample is part of a study of blood T cells in healthy people across ages. Across the whole study: Roughly one uniquely barcoded beta molecule per two T cells was captured.

Healthy Caucasian individuals from Russia aged about 6 to 90 served as donors. The TCR comes from a woman under 30 in good health. The rearrangement joins TRBV3-1 to TRBJ2-3, with 13 nucleotides matching TRBD2. The sample was blood. CDR3 bases: TGTGCCAGCAGCCAGCGACTAGCGGGAGGCCCCGCAGATACGCAGTATTTT. This codes for CASSQRLAGGPADTQYF.